The clone carrying this T cell receptor beta chain has at least ten counts. What it binds is not known. Sampling of bone marrow took place during active disease in every patient. The data were obtained in a study of read filtering for tumor transcriptome and immune sequencing. Study-wide results and limits: This fraction held mixed bone marrow immune cells after CD138-negative sorting. Dropping single-read clonotypes raised IR-seq and RNA-seq shared-clonotype correlation.

Trimming removed 3 bases from V and 5 bases from J; junction bases left unmatched: 2. The length of the CDR3 is 13 residues. Germline assignment: CDR1 KGHSH and CDR2 LQKENI. This library used approximately 0.4 ug RNA and molecular barcoded adaptors spanning alpha/delta and beta/gamma chains. TCRdb passed the reads through MiXCR, listing each CDR3 protein once. Among roughly 130,000 distinct CDR3 sequences listed, 10% to 15% were seen once. The TCR comes from a donor at least 40 years old with multiple myeloma. Material for sequencing was a population of CD138-negative cells sorted from bone marrow. The chain employs TRBV18 and TRBJ2-7; the match to TRBD1 covers 9 bases. CDR3 nucleotide sequence: TGTGCCAGCTCACCGGGACAGGGCAACGAGCAGTACTTC. Translation gives CASSPGQGNEQYF.